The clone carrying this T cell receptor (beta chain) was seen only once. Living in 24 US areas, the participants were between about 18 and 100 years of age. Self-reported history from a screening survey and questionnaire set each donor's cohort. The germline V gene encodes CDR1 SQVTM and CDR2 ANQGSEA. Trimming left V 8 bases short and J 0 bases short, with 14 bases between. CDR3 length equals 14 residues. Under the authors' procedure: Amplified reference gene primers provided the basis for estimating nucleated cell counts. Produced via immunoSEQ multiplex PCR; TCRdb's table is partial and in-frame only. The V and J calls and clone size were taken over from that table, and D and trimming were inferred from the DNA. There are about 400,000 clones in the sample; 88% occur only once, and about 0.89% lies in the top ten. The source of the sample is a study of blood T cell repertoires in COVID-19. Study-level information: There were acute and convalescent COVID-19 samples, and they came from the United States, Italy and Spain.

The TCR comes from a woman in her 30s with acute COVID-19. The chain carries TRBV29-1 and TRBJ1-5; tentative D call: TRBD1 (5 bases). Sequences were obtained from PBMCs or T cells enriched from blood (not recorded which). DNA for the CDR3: TGCAGCTCCACCGAAGACAGTAGCAATCAGCCCCAGCATTTT. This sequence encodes CSSTEDSSNQPQHF.